This T cell receptor (beta chain) was sequenced during a study of blood T cell repertoires in COVID-19. Study-level information: Acute and convalescent COVID-19 samples came from the United States, Italy and Spain. PBMCs, B-cell-depleted T cells, or T cells were the source of the cDNA or gDNA that made up the material.

The ends were cut back, 6 bases at V and 6 bases at J, with 15 bases in the middle. The CDR3 extends over 12 amino acids. Germline V gives CDR1 SQVTM, CDR2 ANQGSEA. In the study's own analysis: Reference gene primers were amplified, and this amplification served to estimate nucleated cell counts. Generated by immunoSEQ multiplex PCR, the TCRdb table keeps only in-frame clones and is missing some. D and trimming were read from the DNA, whereas the V and J calls and clone size are those reported in that table. The sample lists about 320,000 clones; more than 70% were seen once. This receptor was taken from a woman between 50 and 59 years old with acute or convalescent COVID-19. Sequencing input: peripheral blood. The chain links TRBV29-1 to TRBJ2-7; D perhaps matches TRBD1 (6 bases). The DNA of the CDR3 is TGCAGCGTACAGGGTGGGGATCGCGAGCAGTACTTC. Protein: CSVQGGDREQYF.